This is a list of T cell receptor beta chains from one sample in a study of cytomegalovirus exposure and HLA in healthy donors. Only in-frame clones appear in the TCRdb table, and some are missing; sequencing was by immunoSEQ multiplex PCR. The data show 90,000 to 95,000 clones, with more than 65% seen just once and approximately 1.2% held by the top ten. Sequencing was done on a sample of PBMCs. The receptor set was obtained from a girl between 2 and 10 years old in good health and CMV-seropositive. The CDR3 runs from the conserved cysteine through the conserved F or W. A D gene is named only where the DNA matches it firmly. Not all rows give a size; the values are once, few, many and, for expanded clones, a class.

v_gene,j_gene,abundance,d_gene,CDR3aa,CDR3nt
TRBV30,TRBJ1-1,few,TRBD1,CAWSDRGKEVGTFF,TGTGCCTGGAGCGACAGGGGAAAGGAGGTCGGAACTTTCTTT
TRBV5-1,TRBJ1-1,NA,NA,CASSPDGDTEAFF,TGCGCCAGCAGTCCGGACGGGGACACTGAAGCTTTCTTT
TRBV29-1,TRBJ1-1,once,NA,CSAAGTRDTEAFF,TGCAGCGCTGCCGGGACAAGGGACACTGAAGCTTTCTTT
TRBV6-5,TRBJ1-5,NA,NA,CASSYKGGSNQPQHF,TGTGCCAGCAGTTACAAGGGGGGGAGCAATCAGCCCCAGCATTTT
TRBV28,TRBJ2-1,NA,TRBD2,CASSSGRPLHNEQFF,TGTGCCAGTTCTAGCGGGAGGCCACTCCACAATGAGCAGTTCTTC
TRBV4-2,TRBJ1-4,NA,NA,CASSQERVGGAGTDEKLFF,TGTGCCAGCAGCCAAGAAAGGGTGGGGGGTGCCGGGACCGACGAAAAACTGTTTTTT
TRBV28,TRBJ1-1,NA,NA,CASSLEQFTEAFF,TGTGCCAGCAGTTTAGAACAGTTCACTGAAGCTTTCTTT
TRBV6-5,TRBJ1-5,NA,NA,CASSRTGNQPQHF,TGTGCCAGCAGCCGCACGGGCAATCAGCCCCAGCATTTT
TRBV30,TRBJ1-4,NA,NA,CAWSGLLSAATNEKLFF,TGTGCCTGGAGTGGACTTTTGTCCGCTGCAACTAATGAAAAACTGTTTTTT
TRBV7-3,TRBJ2-3,NA,NA,CASSPALRETQYF,TGTGCCAGCAGTCCCGCCCTTAGGGAGACGCAGTATTTT
TRBV5-1,TRBJ1-4,NA,NA,CASGGPNEKLFF,TGCGCCAGCGGAGGGCCAAATGAAAAACTGTTTTTT
TRBV27,TRBJ1-1,once,NA,CASSTGNTEAFF,TGTGCCAGCAGTACAGGGAACACTGAAGCTTTCTTT
TRBV27,TRBJ2-1,NA,NA,CASSYGSYNEQFF,TGTGCCAGCAGTTACGGGTCCTACAATGAGCAGTTCTTC
TRBV18,TRBJ2-7,once,TRBD1,CASSKLRPGQGTYEQYF,TGTGCCAGCTCAAAGCTTAGGCCGGGACAGGGGACCTACGAGCAGTACTTC
TRBV4-1,TRBJ2-4,NA,NA,CASSQGLIGGGDLAKNIQYF,TGCGCCAGCAGCCAGGGGTTGATTGGGGGGGGCGATCTAGCCAAAAACATTCAGTACTTC
TRBV7-9,TRBJ1-5,NA,TRBD1,CASSLGTGGDQPQHF,TGTGCCAGCAGCTTAGGGACAGGGGGCGATCAGCCCCAGCATTTT
TRBV7-6,TRBJ2-1,NA,TRBD1,CASSSRSGVRTGSNEQFF,TGTGCCAGCAGCTCCCGAAGTGGGGTACGGACAGGGTCCAATGAGCAGTTCTTC
TRBV10-3,TRBJ1-1,NA,TRBD1,CAISDGGLGQGAEAFF,TGTGCCATCAGTGATGGTGGGCTTGGACAGGGCGCTGAAGCTTTCTTT